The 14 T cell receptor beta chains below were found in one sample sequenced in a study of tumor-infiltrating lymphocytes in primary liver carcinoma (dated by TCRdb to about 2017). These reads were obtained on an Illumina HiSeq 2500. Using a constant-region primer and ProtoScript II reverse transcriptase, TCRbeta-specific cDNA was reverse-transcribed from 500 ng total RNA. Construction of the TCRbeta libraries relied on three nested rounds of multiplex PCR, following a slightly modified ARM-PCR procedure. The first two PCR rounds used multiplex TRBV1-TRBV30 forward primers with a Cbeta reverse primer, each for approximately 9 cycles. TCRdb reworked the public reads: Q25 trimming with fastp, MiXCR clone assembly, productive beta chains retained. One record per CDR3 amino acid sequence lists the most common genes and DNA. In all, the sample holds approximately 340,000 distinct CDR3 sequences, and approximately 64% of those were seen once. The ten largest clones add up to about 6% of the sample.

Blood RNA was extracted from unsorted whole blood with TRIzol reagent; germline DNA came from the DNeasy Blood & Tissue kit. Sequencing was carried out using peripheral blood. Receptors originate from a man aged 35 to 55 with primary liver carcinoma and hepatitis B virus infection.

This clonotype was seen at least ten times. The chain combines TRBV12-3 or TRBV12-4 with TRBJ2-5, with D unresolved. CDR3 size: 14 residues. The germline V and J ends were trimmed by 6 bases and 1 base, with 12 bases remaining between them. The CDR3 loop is CASSRPSTQETQYF. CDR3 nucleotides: TGTGCCAGCAGCCGCCCCAGCACCCAAGAGACCCAGTACTTC.

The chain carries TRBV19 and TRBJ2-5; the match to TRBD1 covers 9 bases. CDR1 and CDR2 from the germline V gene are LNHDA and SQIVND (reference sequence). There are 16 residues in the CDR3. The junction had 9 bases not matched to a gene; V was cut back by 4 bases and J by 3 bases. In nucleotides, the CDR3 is TGTGCCAGTAGTAGCCGGACAGGGGCGTCTAAAGAGACCCAGTACTTC. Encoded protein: CASSSRTGASKETQYF.

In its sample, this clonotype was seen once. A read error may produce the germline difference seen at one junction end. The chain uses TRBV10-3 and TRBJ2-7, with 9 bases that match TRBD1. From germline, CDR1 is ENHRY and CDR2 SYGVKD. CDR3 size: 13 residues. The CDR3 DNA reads TGTGCCGTCACTGCGGACAGGGGATACGAACAGTACTTC. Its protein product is CAVTADRGYEQYF.

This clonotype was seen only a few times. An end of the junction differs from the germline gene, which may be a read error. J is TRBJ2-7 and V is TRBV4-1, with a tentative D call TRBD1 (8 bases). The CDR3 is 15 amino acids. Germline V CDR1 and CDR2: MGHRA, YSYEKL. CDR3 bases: TGCGCCAGCAGCCAAGATCTCCACAGGGGGGGGGAGCATTACTTC. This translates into CASSQDLHRGGEHYF.

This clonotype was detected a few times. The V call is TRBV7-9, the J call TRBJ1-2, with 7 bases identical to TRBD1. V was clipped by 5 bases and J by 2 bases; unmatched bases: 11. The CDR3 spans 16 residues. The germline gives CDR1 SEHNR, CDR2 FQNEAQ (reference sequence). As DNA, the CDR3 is TGTGCCAGCAGCAGCAACCAGGGGGATAGGAACTATGGCTACACCTTC. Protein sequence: CASSSNQGDRNYGYTF.

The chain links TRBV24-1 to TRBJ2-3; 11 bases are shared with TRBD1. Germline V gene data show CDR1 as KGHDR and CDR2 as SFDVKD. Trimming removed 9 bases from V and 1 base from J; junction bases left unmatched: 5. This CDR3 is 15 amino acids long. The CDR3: CATGTGGSGTDTQYF. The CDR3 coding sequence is TGTGCCACCGGGACAGGGGGGTCGGGCACAGATACGCAGTATTTT.

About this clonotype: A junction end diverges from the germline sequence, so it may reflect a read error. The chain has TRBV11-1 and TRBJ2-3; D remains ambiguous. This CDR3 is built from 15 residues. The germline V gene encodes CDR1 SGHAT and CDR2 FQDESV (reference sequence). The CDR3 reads CVSSLLLPPTDAQYF. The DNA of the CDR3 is TGTGTCAGCAGCCTCTTGCTACCCCCCACAGATGCGCAGTATTTT.

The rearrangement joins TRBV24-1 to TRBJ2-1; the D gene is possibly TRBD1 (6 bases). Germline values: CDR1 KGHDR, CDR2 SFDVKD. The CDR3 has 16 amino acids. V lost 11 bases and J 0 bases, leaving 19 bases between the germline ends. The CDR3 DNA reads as TGTGCCAACCCATCAAGGGGACATAGCTCCTACAATGAGCAGTTCTTC. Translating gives CANPSRGHSSYNEQFF.

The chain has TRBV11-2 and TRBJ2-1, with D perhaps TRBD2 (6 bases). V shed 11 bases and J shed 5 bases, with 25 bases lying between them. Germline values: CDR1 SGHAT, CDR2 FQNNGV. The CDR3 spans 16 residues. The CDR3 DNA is TGTGCCGGCTGCGAAGCCGGACTATCGGGAAACAATGAGCAGTTCTTC. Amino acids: CAGCEAGLSGNNEQFF.

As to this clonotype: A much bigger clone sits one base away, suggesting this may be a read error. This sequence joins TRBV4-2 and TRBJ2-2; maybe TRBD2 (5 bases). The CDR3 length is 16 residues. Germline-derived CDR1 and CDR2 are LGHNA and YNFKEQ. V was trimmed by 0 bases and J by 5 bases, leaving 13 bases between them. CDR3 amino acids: CASSQDARGWTGELFF. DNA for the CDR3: TGTGCCAGCAGCCAAGATGCGAGAGGGTGGACCGGGGAGCTGTTTTTT.

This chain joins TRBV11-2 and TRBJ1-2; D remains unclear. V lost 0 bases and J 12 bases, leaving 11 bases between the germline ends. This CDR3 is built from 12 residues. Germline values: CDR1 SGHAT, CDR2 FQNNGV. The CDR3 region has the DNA TGTGCCAGCAGCTTAGAGGGGAATGGTCACACCTTC. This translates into CASSLEGNGHTF.

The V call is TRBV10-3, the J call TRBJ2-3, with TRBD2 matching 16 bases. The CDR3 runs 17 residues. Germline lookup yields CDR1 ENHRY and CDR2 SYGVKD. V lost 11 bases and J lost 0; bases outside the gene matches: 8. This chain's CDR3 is CASGGGLAGGSTDTQYF. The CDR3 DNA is TGTGCCTCCGGGGGGGGACTAGCGGGAGGGAGCACAGATACGCAGTATTTT.

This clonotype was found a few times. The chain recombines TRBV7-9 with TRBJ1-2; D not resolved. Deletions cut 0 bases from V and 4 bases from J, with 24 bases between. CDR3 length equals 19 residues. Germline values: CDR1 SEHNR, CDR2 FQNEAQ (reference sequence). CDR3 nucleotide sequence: TGTGCCAGCAGCTTAGCGGGTTTTGGAGCGGCAGGTTGGCGCTATGGCTACACCTTC. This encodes CASSLAGFGAAGWRYGYTF.

Here the CDR3 DNA reads TGTGCCAGCAGCCAACAGGGTCATGAAGAGACCCAGTACTTC. Amino acids: CASSQQGHEETQYF. The V and J genes are TRBV5-4 and TRBJ2-5; maybe TRBD1 (6 bases). The CDR3 covers 14 residues. The V end lost 4 bases, the J end lost 3 bases, and 13 bases lay between the germline ends. CDR1 SGHNT and CDR2 YYREEE come from the germline V gene (reference sequence).